This passage covers 8 T cell receptor beta chains from one sample sequenced in a study of monozygotic twins with cystic fibrosis. The data were produced by immunoSEQ multiplex PCR, yet TCRdb's version contains in-frame clones alone and is incomplete. The sample has approximately 15,000 clones, 85% to 95% seen once. The source material was blood. The origin of the receptors is a girl between 2 and 10 years old with cystic fibrosis.

The chain links TRBV27 to TRBJ2-1; D ambiguous. Germline lookup yields CDR1 MNHEY and CDR2 SMNVEV (reference sequence). V was shortened by 2 bases and J by 6 bases, with 11 bases between the two germline ends. CDR3 length: 14 residues. The CDR3 reads CASSLGGPGNEQFF. The DNA for the CDR3 is TGTGCCAGCAGTTTAGGTGGACCAGGCAATGAGCAGTTCTTC.

The chain recombines TRBV7-8 with TRBJ2-3; TRBD2 might be the D (5 bases). CDR3 length: 14 residues. V was clipped by 1 base and J by 4 bases, with 9 bases between them. Germline CDR1 and CDR2: SGHVS and FQNEAQ. The CDR3 region is CASSLVGVPDTQYF. The CDR3 DNA reads as TGTGCCAGCAGCTTAGTCGGGGTCCCAGATACGCAGTATTTT.

This sequence joins TRBV27 and TRBJ2-3; unclear D gene. The germline V gene encodes CDR1 MNHEY and CDR2 SMNVEV (reference sequence). There are 13 residues in the CDR3. V lost 7 bases and J lost 0, with 8 bases in between. The CDR3 sequence: CASKGSSTDTQYF. The CDR3 region has the DNA TGTGCCAGCAAAGGCAGCAGCACAGATACGCAGTATTTT.

The chain recombines TRBV27 with TRBJ1-1; D is possibly TRBD1 (6 bases). This CDR3 has 14 amino acids. V shed 6 bases and J shed 5 bases, with 16 bases lying between them. The V gene's germline CDR1 is MNHEY and CDR2 SMNVEV (reference sequence). CDR3 residues: CASRLRGTVTEAFF. CDR3 in DNA: TGTGCCAGCAGGTTAAGGGGGACGGTTACTGAAGCTTTCTTT.

The rearrangement joins TRBV7-9 to TRBJ1-3; 10 nucleotides line up with TRBD1. V lost 4 bases, J lost 1 base, and 7 bases stayed unmatched. Germline CDR1 is SEHNR and CDR2 is FQNEAQ (reference sequence). The CDR3 consists of 17 residues. The CDR3: CASSSGQGIPSGNTIYF. The CDR3 region has the DNA TGTGCCAGCAGCTCGGGACAGGGGATACCTTCTGGAAACACCATATATTTT.

The rearrangement joins TRBV19 to TRBJ1-2, with D perhaps matching TRBD1 (5 bases). The germline CDR1 and CDR2 sequences are LNHDA and SQIVND (reference sequence). The V end lost 2 bases, the J end lost 4 bases, and 17 bases lay between the germline ends. The CDR3 totals 16 residues. The CDR3 protein is CASSITGEGSIYGYTF. The CDR3 nucleotides are TGTGCCAGTAGTATAACGGGGGAGGGAAGTATCTATGGCTACACCTTC.

CDR3 nucleotide sequence: TGTGCCTGCCTCGTCGGAGCAGATACGCAGTATTTT. This gives the protein CACLVGADTQYF. The rearrangement links TRBV30 to TRBJ2-3, with unresolved D. V was cut by 6 bases and J by 4 bases, with 11 bases left in between. There are 12 residues in the CDR3. CDR1 is GTSNPN, CDR2 SVGIG, per germline (reference sequence).

In DNA form, the CDR3 reads TGTGCCAGCAGCTTGTACGAGGTCGTCGCGGGAGAAAGAGCCTACGAGCAGTACTTC. This gives the protein CASSLYEVVAGERAYEQYF. V usage is TRBV5-6 and J usage is TRBJ2-7, with TRBD2 matching 7 bases. The CDR3 is 19 residues long. The germline V gene encodes CDR1 SGHDT and CDR2 YYEEEE. After removal of 1 base from V and 2 bases from J, the junction contained 18 bases not matched to a gene.